This T cell receptor beta chain was captured by sequencing in a study of resident and recirculating memory T cells in vitiligo. V was pared by 5 bases and J by 2 bases, with 13 bases between. This CDR3 is 15 amino acids long. Germline lookup yields CDR1 LNHDA and CDR2 SQIVND (reference sequence). TCRdb's copy holds only in-frame clones and misses some; the assay was immunoSEQ multiplex PCR. The sample consists of about 76,000 clones, just over 90% of them appearing once. With respect to this clone: The antigen is not known.

Study conclusions and caveats: Clonality differed among vitiligo lesions, with no unique dominant clone.

The receptor comes from a male donor with vitiligo. What was sequenced was blood. The V gene is TRBV19, the J gene TRBJ2-1, with TRBD1 as a possible D gene (6 bases). The CDR3 reads CASSASRGPYNEQFF. The CDR3 bases are TGTGCCAGTAGTGCTTCCAGGGGTCCCTACAATGAGCAGTTCTTC.